The 8 T cell receptor beta chains below were found in one sample sequenced in a study of T cells in Graves' hyperthyroidism and ophthalmopathy. Amplified TCR beta CDR3 regions derived from RNA transcripts. Primed by the HTBI set, a first-round RT-PCR was run on the TCR CDR3. A single record per CDR3 protein comes from TCRdb applying MiXCR to the multiplex PCR reads. The profile shows nearly 250,000 distinct CDR3 sequences, roughly 22% of them singletons. The sequenced sample was blood. These TCRs come from a woman between 35 and 50 years old with Graves' ophthalmopathy.

This clonotype was observed at least ten times. This chain links TRBV19 with TRBJ1-1, with 7 bases identical to TRBD1. The J segment lost 3 bases and the V segment lost 4 bases, leaving 8 bases of the junction unmatched. In germline, CDR1 is LNHDA, CDR2 SQIVND (reference sequence). This CDR3 has 15 residues. The CDR3 DNA is TGTGCCAGTAGTACAAGTCGGACAGGAGACACTGAAGCTTTCTTT. Translating gives CASSTSRTGDTEAFF.

This clonotype has ten or more counts. CDR3 sequence: CASSPPSSYEQYF. CDR3 DNA: TGTGCCAGCAGTCCTCCAAGCTCCTACGAGCAGTACTTC. The chain has TRBV28 and TRBJ2-7; D gene ambiguous. With 5 bases removed from V and 0 bases from J, the gap between germline ends came to 8 bases. From germline, CDR1 is MDHEN and CDR2 SYDVKM. This CDR3 is built from 13 residues.

This clonotype was seen many times. The rearrangement uses TRBV28 and TRBJ2-7; D is ambiguous. Per the germline V gene, CDR1 is MDHEN and CDR2 is SYDVKM. This CDR3 has 11 residues. Trimming removed 4 bases from V and 8 bases from J, with 9 bases in between. The CDR3 region is CASSSLEQQYF. The CDR3, as DNA: TGTGCCAGCAGTTCCCTGGAGCAGCAGTACTTC.

There are many counts of this clonotype. The chain carries TRBV29-1 and TRBJ2-2, with 8 bases aligning to TRBD2. CDR1 and CDR2 (germline): SQVTM, ANQGSEA. There are 17 residues in the CDR3. J lost 2 bases, V lost 3 bases, and 11 bases had no gene match. The CDR3 DNA reads as TGCAGCGTTGAGAGGGGGTTTAGCGGGAAAAACACCGGGGAGCTGTTTTTT. Its protein is CSVERGFSGKNTGELFF.

Many counts were recorded for this clonotype. The chain couples TRBV27 to TRBJ1-5, with D possibly being TRBD1 (6 bases). The germline gives CDR1 MNHEY, CDR2 SMNVEV (reference sequence). The CDR3 is made up of 15 amino acids. V was pared by 1 base and J by 1 base, with 8 bases between. The CDR3 sequence: CASSLWGASNQPQHF. The CDR3 DNA follows: TGTGCCAGCAGTTTATGGGGGGCGAGCAATCAGCCCCAGCATTTT.

This clonotype was observed at least ten times. The V and J genes are TRBV27 and TRBJ2-7, with D perhaps matching TRBD2 (5 bases). With 3 bases removed from V and 1 base from J, the gap between germline ends came to 13 bases. The CDR3 has 15 residues. Germline loops: CDR1 MNHEY, CDR2 SMNVEV (reference sequence). CDR3 loop: CASSFDYSGSYEQYF. CDR3 DNA sequence: TGTGCCAGCAGTTTTGATTACAGCGGATCCTACGAGCAGTACTTC.

This rearrangement joins TRBV19 to TRBJ1-1; D unresolved. The CDR3 loop spans 13 amino acids. The V gene lost 4 bases and the J gene lost 5 bases, with 11 bases spanning the gap. Germline assignment: CDR1 LNHDA and CDR2 SQIVND (reference sequence). CDR3 sequence reads: CASSKLWRTEAFF. Written as DNA, the CDR3 is TGTGCCAGTAGTAAGTTGTGGAGGACTGAAGCTTTCTTT.

The V gene is TRBV19, the J gene TRBJ2-4, with a tentative D call TRBD1 (6 bases). The germline V gene encodes CDR1 LNHDA and CDR2 SQIVND (reference sequence). V was clipped by 2 bases and J by 0 bases, with 14 bases between them. CDR3 size: 17 residues. In DNA, the CDR3 is TGTGCCAGTAGTATAAGGGGACAAGGGATAGCCAAAAACATTCAGTACTTC. Translating it yields CASSIRGQGIAKNIQYF.